These T cell receptor beta chains were read from a single sample in a study of human T cells and chemical hapten exposure. MiXCR, applied by TCRdb to the RACE reads, yields one record per CDR3 protein. The sample holds about 290,000 distinct CDR3 sequences; 7.5% to 9% are singletons and the top ten take roughly 1.2%. The sequencing used whole blood, collected in connection with sensitization to the hapten diphenylcyclopropenone (DPC). Receptors were obtained from a man aged 18 to 30 with alopecia areata. Some clones in this sample may be carry-over from other donors' samples. CDR3s include the opening cysteine and the closing phenylalanine or tryptophan. The D gene is left open where the match is weak. Part of the rows lack a size; the others show once, few, many or a class for expanded clones.

NA	many	TRBV28	TRBJ2-7	TGTGCCAGCAGTTTAAGAGGGGCGTTGGTCTACGAGCAGTACTTC	CASSLRGALVYEQYF
NA	NA	TRBV4-3	TRBJ1-3	TGCGCCAGCAGCCAAGATGGGGCTTTGTCTGGAAACACCATATATTTT	CASSQDGALSGNTIYF
TRBD1	few	TRBV5-6	TRBJ2-1	TGTGCCAGCAGCTTCCTAGGACAGGGTTTTATGCAAAGCAATGAGCAGTTCTTC	CASSFLGQGFMQSNEQFF
TRBD1	few	TRBV7-3	TRBJ2-1	TGTGCCAGCAGCTATCGGACAGGGAGCTCCTACAATGAGCAGTTCTTC	CASSYRTGSSYNEQFF
TRBD2	NA	TRBV7-2	TRBJ2-3	TGTGCCACCACGCCTGGCGGGGGGTTCACAGATACGCAGTATTTT	CATTPGGGFTDTQYF
NA	few	TRBV11-2	TRBJ2-7	TGTGCCAGCAGCTCCCAGGGCACCATCTCCTACGAGCAGTACTTC	CASSSQGTISYEQYF
TRBD1	NA	TRBV6-5	TRBJ1-1	TGTGCCAGCAGACCTGGACAGGGTAACACTGAAGCTTTCTTT	CASRPGQGNTEAFF
TRBD1	few	TRBV5-1	TRBJ2-7	TGCGCCAGCAGCCCCCGACAGGGAACGAACTACGAGCAGTACTTC	CASSPRQGTNYEQYF
NA	few	TRBV6-5	TRBJ1-1	TGTGCCAGCAGTTCCCTCTCAGGGATCACTGAAGCTTTCTTT	CASSSLSGITEAFF
TRBD2	few	TRBV4-3	TRBJ2-3	TGCGCCAGCAGCCAAGTTGGGCTAGCGGGGGCCACAGATACGCAGTATTTT	CASSQVGLAGATDTQYF
TRBD1	NA	TRBV7-8	TRBJ1-5	TGTGCCAGCAGCTTATCGGGACAGGTCAATCAGCCCCAGCATTTT	CASSLSGQVNQPQHF
TRBD1	NA	TRBV7-3	TRBJ1-1	TGTGCCAGCAGCTTAACCGGACAGGGCCACCCGGACACTGAAGCTTTCTTT	CASSLTGQGHPDTEAFF
NA	NA	TRBV7-2	TRBJ2-5	TGTGCCAGCAGCTTCGCACAAGAGACCCAGTACTTC	CASSFAQETQYF
NA	many	TRBV10-3	TRBJ2-3	TGTGCCATCAGTGGAGGCACAGATACGCAGTATTTT	CAISGGTDTQYF
NA	NA	TRBV7-9	TRBJ1-2	TGTGCCAGCAGCTCCATCAGACAGCATTATGGCTACACCTTC	CASSSIRQHYGYTF
TRBD1	few	TRBV6-5	TRBJ2-7	TGTGCCAGCATTGTACCTTCCCCCGGGACAGCCAAAAGGGTAGATTACGAGCAGTACTTC	CASIVPSPGTAKRVDYEQYF
NA	few	TRBV7-9	TRBJ2-5	TGTGCCAGCAGCTATGGCTCAGGGGCCCTGGGGGCCCAGTACTTC	CASSYGSGALGAQYF
TRBD1	NA	TRBV12-3/TRBV12-4	TRBJ1-5	TGTGCCAGCAGTTGGGGGAGGGGGCCCGAGCCCCAGCATTTT	CASSWGRGPEPQHF
NA	many	TRBV6-2/TRBV6-3	TRBJ2-2	TGTGCCAGCAGTTACGCCTTACCCAACACCGGGGAGCTGTTTTTT	CASSYALPNTGELFF
TRBD2	few	TRBV9	TRBJ2-3	TGTGCCAGCAGCGTAGCGGGGGGGAGCACAGATACGCAGTATTTT	CASSVAGGSTDTQYF
NA	NA	TRBV5-1	TRBJ1-4	TGCGCCAGCAGCTTGGAATTCGGGAAACTGTTTTTT	CASSLEFGKLFF
NA	many	TRBV9	TRBJ1-2	TGTGCCAGCAGCTCCGGACAGACCGCTAACTATGGCTACACCTTC	CASSSGQTANYGYTF
NA	many	TRBV2	TRBJ1-5	TGTGCCAGCAGTGAAGCGCTTCGGGGGCGGCAGCCCCAGCATTTT	CASSEALRGRQPQHF
NA	few	TRBV19	TRBJ2-3	TGTGCCAGTAGTGGCTTCGCAGGTATCACTAGCACAGATACGCAGTATTTT	CASSGFAGITSTDTQYF
TRBD1	NA	TRBV7-2	TRBJ2-5	TGTGCCAGCAGCCCCACCGGGACAGGGAGGAAGACCCAGTACTTC	CASSPTGTGRKTQYF
NA	few	TRBV14	TRBJ1-1	TGTGCCAGCAGCCAAGCAGGCAAGAACACTGAAGCTTTCTTT	CASSQAGKNTEAFF
TRBD1	few	TRBV6-2/TRBV6-3	TRBJ1-5	TGTGCCAGCAGTCCTAGGGACAGCCTTTTATATAGCAATCAGCCCCAGCATTTT	CASSPRDSLLYSNQPQHF
TRBD1	NA	TRBV6-2/TRBV6-3	TRBJ1-1	TGTGCCAGCGAACGGACAGGGCTGAACACTGAAGCTTTCTTT	CASERTGLNTEAFF
TRBD2	NA	TRBV18	TRBJ2-3	TGTGCCAGCTCACCAGCTGGACTAGATACAGATACGCAGTATTTT	CASSPAGLDTDTQYF
TRBD1	NA	TRBV6-2/TRBV6-3	TRBJ2-6	TGTGCCAGCAGTTACCACGGACAGGGCAAACTATCTCGGGCCAACGTCCTGACTTTC	CASSYHGQGKLSRANVLTF
NA	many	TRBV6-5	TRBJ1-5	TGTGCCACAGGCTATAGCAATCAGCCCCAGCATTTT	CATGYSNQPQHF
NA	NA	TRBV27	TRBJ1-6	TGTGCCAGCAGTTTCCGAGCGGGGGAGTCCCCTATTGGCTCCTATAATTCACCCCTCCACTTT	CASSFRAGESPIGSYNSPLHF
TRBD1	NA	TRBV5-1	TRBJ1-2	TGCGCCAGTACGGACAGGGTGAACTATGGCTACACCTTC	CASTDRVNYGYTF
NA	few	TRBV9	TRBJ2-5	TGTGCCAGCAGCGGGAGAACTTATGGGGAGACCCAGTACTTC	CASSGRTYGETQYF
NA	NA	TRBV6-2/TRBV6-3	TRBJ1-2	TGTGCCAGCAGCTCCTACGACAGCTCCTATGGCTACACCTTC	CASSSYDSSYGYTF
TRBD1	few	TRBV4-3	TRBJ1-1	TGCGCCAGCAGCCCAATTACCGGGACAGGGGGCACTGAAGCTTTCTTT	CASSPITGTGGTEAFF
TRBD1	few	TRBV5-6	TRBJ1-2	TGTGCCAGCAGAAAACAGGGGGTAAACTATGGCTACACCTTC	CASRKQGVNYGYTF
TRBD1	many	TRBV5-6	TRBJ1-6	TGTGCCAGCAGCGTAGCCGGGACAGGGAATTCACCCCTCCACTTT	CASSVAGTGNSPLHF
NA	NA	TRBV7-2	TRBJ2-5	TGTGCCAGCAGCTTAGCTGGCAGCATCCAAGAGACCCAGTACTTC	CASSLAGSIQETQYF
NA	once	TRBV29-1	TRBJ2-3	TGCAGCGTTGAAGAGGGAGGGGGCGGAAATACGCAGTATTTT	CSVEEGGGGNTQYF
NA	NA	TRBV27	TRBJ1-5	TGTGCCAGCAGTTTTTGGGGGCTGGGTCAGCCCCAGCATTTT	CASSFWGLGQPQHF
TRBD2	many	TRBV4-1	TRBJ2-2	TGCGCCAGCAGCCGGAGCGGGGCGAACACCGGGGAGCTGTTTTTT	CASSRSGANTGELFF
NA	NA	TRBV27	TRBJ2-3	TGTGCCAGCAGTTTATTGTTTGGTAGCACAGATACGCAGTATTTT	CASSLLFGSTDTQYF
NA	few	TRBV5-5	TRBJ1-1	TGTGCCAGCAGCTTCGCCCTTTCAAGGAACACTGAAGCTTTCTTT	CASSFALSRNTEAFF
NA	NA	TRBV4-3	TRBJ1-1	TGCGCCAGCAGCCAAGTGGGAGGGAAAGAAGCTTTCTTT	CASSQVGGKEAFF
NA	once	TRBV27	TRBJ1-5	TGTGCCAGCAGCTTCACCCGGGCTGATTTCAATCAGCCCCAGCATTTT	CASSFTRADFNQPQHF
TRBD1	NA	TRBV29-1	TRBJ2-5	TGCAGCACTCGGACAGGGTACCAAGAGACCCAGTACTTC	CSTRTGYQETQYF
NA	few	TRBV12-3/TRBV12-4	TRBJ1-1	TGTGCCAGCAGTCCGCGGACAGAACGAGTGAACACTGAAGCTTTCTTT	CASSPRTERVNTEAFF
NA	few	TRBV6-6	TRBJ1-4	TGTGCCAGCAGTTACCAACAGGGTCCTAATGAAAAACTGTTTTTT	CASSYQQGPNEKLFF
NA	few	TRBV10-2	TRBJ2-1	TGCGCCAGCAGTGAGGCTCACAGACGCAATGAGCAGTTCTTC	CASSEAHRRNEQFF
TRBD1	few	TRBV7-3	TRBJ1-4	TGTGCCAGCAGCCTACGACAGGGATGGAATGAAAAACTGTTTTTT	CASSLRQGWNEKLFF
NA	many	TRBV12-3/TRBV12-4	TRBJ2-5	TGTGCCAGCAGCTTCCGGGAGACCCAGTACTTC	CASSFRETQYF
TRBD2	NA	TRBV11-2	TRBJ2-5	TGTGCCAGCAGCTTATCAGGACTAGTCCAAGAGACCCAGTACTTC	CASSLSGLVQETQYF
NA	few	TRBV7-2	TRBJ1-5	TGTGCCAGCAGCTTAGAGTGGGGGAGGAATCAGCCCCAGCATTTT	CASSLEWGRNQPQHF
NA	few	TRBV10-2	TRBJ1-2	TGCGCCAGCAGTGAGTCAAGACAGAGCTATGGCTACACCTTC	CASSESRQSYGYTF
NA	NA	TRBV14	TRBJ1-3	TGTGCCAGCAGTCCCTACGGTCCCCCTACCTCTGGAAACACCATATATTTT	CASSPYGPPTSGNTIYF
TRBD2	few	TRBV27	TRBJ2-3	TGTGCCAGCAGTTTATCGATGCGACTAGCGGGGGGCACAGATACGCAGTATTTT	CASSLSMRLAGGTDTQYF
TRBD2	NA	TRBV9	TRBJ2-2	TGTGCCAGCAGCCCGAGACTAGCGGCGATCACCGGGGAGCTGTTTTTT	CASSPRLAAITGELFF
TRBD2	many	TRBV12-3/TRBV12-4	TRBJ2-5	TGTGCCAGCAGTTCCCGGGGTAGCGGGGGGCCGGAAGAGACCCAGTACTTC	CASSSRGSGGPEETQYF
TRBD1	few	TRBV7-9	TRBJ1-6	TGTGCCAGCAGCCCAACGACAGGGGCGTATAATTCACCCCTCCACTTT	CASSPTTGAYNSPLHF